Presented here are 16 T cell receptor beta chains from one specimen sequenced in a study of control samples from healthy donors and cancer patients (dated by TCRdb to the early 2020s). Receptors were amplified or captured by the immunoSEQ multiplex PCR assay. The table comes from immuneACCESS by way of TCRdb, which keeps in-frame sequences with V and J called. Part of the clones is missing from these tables; in studies checked, under half for an unresolved V gene and the rest for unknown reasons. This sample is represented by approximately 230,000 clones; approximately 80% of them were singletons. More than 10% of the sample is in the top ten clones. The sequencing sample was made of PBMCs. The receptors originated from an older woman with lung cancer.

This chain uses TRBV6-5 with TRBJ1-1; 8 bases map to TRBD1. J lost 0 bases, V lost 5 bases, and 5 bases had no gene match. Per germline, CDR1 MNHEY and CDR2 SVGAGI. The CDR3 is 15 residues long. The CDR3 here is CASSRQDRVNTEAFF. The DNA of the CDR3 is TGTGCCAGCAGTCGCCAGGACAGGGTGAACACTGAAGCTTTCTTT.

The V gene is TRBV5-1, the J gene TRBJ2-1; 8 nucleotides agree with TRBD1. V lost 4 bases, J lost 2 bases, and 8 bases stayed unmatched. In germline, CDR1 is SGHRS, CDR2 YFSETQ. This CDR3 has 16 amino acids. In DNA, the CDR3 is TGCGCCAGCAGCGCCGCCGGGACAGGAACCTACAATGAGCAGTTCTTC. Amino acid sequence: CASSAAGTGTYNEQFF. The full variable domain, completed using reference TRBV5-1 and TRBJ2-1, is KAGVTQTPRYLIKTRGQQVTLSCSPISGHRSVSWYQQTPGQGLQFLFEYFSETQRNKGNFPGRFSGRQFSNSRSEMNVSTLELGDSALYLCASSAAGTGTYNEQFFGPGTRLTVL.

V and J are TRBV4-1 and TRBJ1-1; D gene uncertain. V was shortened by 0 bases and J by 0 bases, with 11 bases between the two germline ends. This CDR3 has 16 residues. Looked up from germline, CDR1 is MGHRA and CDR2 is YSYEKL. This CDR3 reads CASSQDGYRLNTEAFF. For the CDR3, the DNA is TGCGCCAGCAGCCAAGACGGGTACAGATTGAACACTGAAGCTTTCTTT.

This clone was seen a single time. The chain employs TRBV2 and TRBJ1-5, with no clear D. The CDR3 spans 14 residues. V was cut by 5 bases and J by 1 base, with 9 bases left in between. CDR1 SNHLY and CDR2 FYNNEI come from the germline V gene. The CDR3 nucleotides read TGTGCCAGCAGTTCTGACCGGAGCAATCAGCCCCAGCATTTT. Translation gives CASSSDRSNQPQHF. The whole variable domain, remainder taken from reference TRBV2 and TRBJ1-5, is EPEVTQTPSHQVTQMGQEVILRCVPISNHLYFYWYRQILGQKVEFLVSFYNNEISEKSEIFDDQFSVERPDGSNFTLKIRSTKLEDSAMYFCASSSDRSNQPQHFGDGTRLSIL.

The chain combines TRBV2 with TRBJ1-1; TRBD1 is a possible D gene (5 bases). Germline CDR1 is SNHLY and CDR2 is FYNNEI. Trimming left V 4 bases short and J 4 bases short, with 13 bases between. This CDR3 contains 14 residues. CDR3 nucleotides: TGTGCCAGCAGTGTGGAGGGCGGGGGCACTGAAGCTTTCTTT. Its protein product is CASSVEGGGTEAFF.

The chain has TRBV18 and TRBJ1-2; no definite D call. The germline V gene encodes CDR1 KGHSH and CDR2 LQKENI. This CDR3 contains 16 residues. V shed 5 bases and J shed 4 bases, with 20 bases lying between them. CDR3 sequence: CASSTALPSSGYGYTF. The CDR3 DNA reads TGTGCCAGCTCAACCGCCTTGCCCTCCTCGGGCTATGGCTACACCTTC. The full variable domain, with the rest looked up from reference TRBV18 and TRBJ1-2, is NAGVMQNPRHLVRRRGQEARLRCSPMKGHSHVYWYRQLPEEGLKFMVYLQKENIIDESGMPKERFSAEFPKEGPSILRIQQVVRGDSAAYFCASSTALPSSGYGYTFGSGTRLTVV.

The chain carries TRBV14 and TRBJ2-7, with 7 positions matching TRBD1. The germline CDR1 and CDR2 sequences are SGHDN and FVKESK. The CDR3 has 17 residues. The J segment lost 0 bases and the V segment lost 4 bases, leaving 12 bases of the junction unmatched. The DNA for the CDR3 is TGTGCCAGCAGCCTCCCCGGGACAGCGCCGAGCTCCTACGAGCAGTACTTC. This translates into CASSLPGTAPSSYEQYF.

The chain employs TRBV5-1 and TRBJ2-7, with D maybe TRBD2 (6 bases). The V and J ends lost 1 base and 7 bases respectively, with 15 bases between them. The CDR3 loop spans 14 amino acids. Per germline, CDR1 SGHRS and CDR2 YFSETQ. In DNA, the CDR3 is TGCGCCAGCAGCTTGCGGGCGGGGACGGGAGAGCAGTACTTC. It translates to CASSLRAGTGEQYF.

This clone was observed a single time. The chain combines TRBV18 with TRBJ2-7, with D perhaps TRBD2 (8 bases). The germline gives CDR1 KGHSH, CDR2 LQKENI. The CDR3 contains 17 residues. Trimming left V 3 bases short and J 6 bases short, with 24 bases between. Here the CDR3 reads CASSPTPGGGFRFEQYF. The DNA for the CDR3 is TGTGCCAGCTCACCGACCCCGGGAGGGGGCTTTAGGTTCGAGCAGTACTTC.

The chain recombines TRBV18 with TRBJ1-2; D is possibly TRBD1 (6 bases). The CDR3 totals 15 residues. CDR1 is KGHSH and CDR2 is LQKENI in the germline V gene. V was shortened by 0 bases and J by 6 bases, with 14 bases between the two germline ends. The CDR3, as DNA: TGTGCCAGCTCACCACCATTATCCAGGGGTGATGGCTACACCTTC. Its translation: CASSPPLSRGDGYTF.

V and J are TRBV3-1 (or the pseudogene TRBV3-2) and TRBJ1-6, with D hard to call. CDR3 length: 14 amino acids. Per germline, CDR1 LGHDT and CDR2 YNNKEL (reference sequence). Between the trimmed V and J ends, which lost 4 bases and 8 bases, there was a span of 12 bases. The CDR3 DNA sequence: TGTGCCAGCAGCCTGAACGGCGGGGATTCACCCCTCCACTTT. It is translated as CASSLNGGDSPLHF.

The J gene is TRBJ2-3, the V gene TRBV9, with D uncertain. CDR1 SGDLS and CDR2 YYNGEE come from the germline V gene. Trimming removed 0 bases from V and 6 bases from J, with 17 bases in between. CDR3 size: 16 residues. This CDR3 is CASSVGPLFTMDTQYF. CDR3 DNA sequence: TGTGCCAGCAGCGTAGGGCCTCTCTTCACAATGGATACGCAGTATTTT. Full variable domain (outside the CDR3, taken from reference TRBV9 and TRBJ2-3): DSGVTQTPKHLITATGQRVTLRCSPRSGDLSVYWYQQSLDQGLQFLIQYYNGEERAKGNILERFSAQQFPDLHSELNLSSLELGDSALYFCASSVGPLFTMDTQYFGPGTRLTVL.

The chain joins TRBV7-3 to TRBJ1-1, with 9 bases identical to TRBD1. With 2 bases clipped from V and 4 bases from J, the junction kept 2 bases outside the gene matches. This CDR3 comprises 14 residues. Germline CDR1 reads SGHTA; CDR2 reads FQGTGA. The DNA for the CDR3 is TGTGCCAGCAGCTTAGGGACAGGGAGCACTGAAGCTTTCTTT. Translating it yields CASSLGTGSTEAFF.

The chain uses TRBV30 and TRBJ2-7; the D is unclear. The CDR3 loop spans 13 amino acids. Germline V gives CDR1 GTSNPN, CDR2 SVGIG (reference sequence). V was trimmed by 5 bases and J by 0 bases, leaving 11 bases between them. CDR3 coding DNA: TGTGCCTGGGACCGTCCCAGCTCCTACGAGCAGTACTTC. As protein: CAWDRPSSYEQYF.

The rearrangement joins TRBV10-2 to TRBJ1-2; D unresolved. V was clipped by 5 bases and J by 1 base, with 11 bases between them. The CDR3 consists of 14 residues. The germline V gene encodes CDR1 WSHSY and CDR2 SAAADI. As DNA, the CDR3 is TGCGCCAGCAGTCGGGCCGGGAGTAACTATGGCTACACCTTC. Translating gives CASSRAGSNYGYTF.

The genes are TRBV7-8 and TRBJ1-2, with 7 nucleotides matching TRBD1. Germline loops: CDR1 SGHVS, CDR2 FQNEAQ. The CDR3 has 15 amino acids. The V gene end was trimmed by 7 bases and the J gene end by 0 bases; junction bases not matched to a gene: 8. Here the CDR3 reads CASTQGQGANYGYTF. The CDR3 DNA reads as TGTGCCAGCACCCAGGGGCAGGGGGCTAACTATGGCTACACCTTC.